This T cell receptor beta chain was captured by sequencing in a study of shared T cell receptors in the human thymus. The protocol was immunoSEQ multiplex PCR, while the TCRdb copy is restricted to in-frame clones and leaves out a portion. This sample yields 550,000 to 800,000 clones, of which around 85% are seen a single time; 0.008% to 0.011% belongs to the top ten. Germline V gene lookup returns CDR1 LNHDA and CDR2 SQIVND (reference sequence). The length of the CDR3 is 16 residues. Losses at the gene ends were 5 bases for V and 7 bases for J; bases not matched to a gene: 10. This clone came up once. These data also featured in a second study, about human thymus T cells. That paper adds: Thymus was obtained from resections taken during corrective heart surgery.

Sequencing was carried out using thymocytes. The chain has TRBV19 and TRBJ1-6; 8 positions agree with TRBD1. This sequence originates from a girl in the first two years of life with a congenital heart defect. This CDR3 reads CASSHRGEQLNSPLHF. The CDR3 nucleotides read TGTGCCAGTAGTCACAGGGGGGAACAATTAAATTCACCCCTCCACTTT.